The rows below give T cell receptor beta chains drawn from one sample of a study of blood T cells in healthy people across ages. TCRdb reanalysed the 5' RACE reads using MiXCR and keeps one entry per CDR3 protein. The sample yields 980,000 or so distinct CDR3 sequences, 40% to 60% seen once. The sequencing input was blood. The receptors were sampled from a man aged 25-45 years in good health. The CDR3 runs from the conserved cysteine through the conserved F or W. D genes are given only for firm matches. Expanded clones get a size class; other rows say once, few or many, or leave the size out.

TRBJ2-1,-,TRBV7-9,-,CASSHGTGDNEQFF,TGTGCCAGCAGCCACGGGACGGGAGACAATGAGCAGTTCTTC
TRBJ2-3,-,TRBV20-1,-,CSAPDPGTRGDTQYF,TGCAGTGCTCCGGATCCCGGGACCCGGGGAGATACGCAGTATTTT
TRBJ2-2,-,TRBV10-3,once,CAIRQGANTGELFF,TGTGCCATCAGACAGGGCGCGAACACCGGGGAGCTGTTTTTT
TRBJ2-5,-,TRBV28,once,CASSLYGTEEQETQYF,TGTGCCAGCAGTTTATATGGCACCGAAGAACAAGAGACCCAGTACTTC
TRBJ1-2,-,TRBV6-1,-,CASSEVSGAGGYTF,TGTGCCAGCAGTGAAGTTTCAGGGGCTGGTGGCTACACCTTC
TRBJ2-3,-,TRBV5-6,-,CASSLPGGLNTQYF,TGTGCCAGCAGCTTGCCTGGGGGGTTGAATACGCAGTATTTT
TRBJ2-1,-,TRBV28,-,CASSLIAQGHNEQFF,TGTGCCAGCAGTTTAATCGCACAGGGTCACAATGAGCAGTTCTTC
TRBJ2-5,-,TRBV4-2,-,CASRPGNQETQYF,TGTGCCAGCAGGCCCGGGAACCAAGAGACCCAGTACTTC
TRBJ1-2,TRBD1,TRBV4-2,-,CASRATRTGDYGYTF,TGTGCCAGCAGGGCAACCAGGACAGGAGACTATGGCTACACCTTC
TRBJ1-5,-,TRBV10-3,once,CAISEAQDSNQPQHF,TGTGCCATCAGTGAGGCTCAGGATAGCAATCAGCCCCAGCATTTT
TRBJ1-2,TRBD1,TRBV27,-,CASSFTRTGGYTF,TGTGCCAGCAGTTTCACCAGGACAGGGGGCTACACCTTC